What follows are 5 T cell receptor beta chains derived from one specimen sequenced in a study of shared clonotypes between healthy human individuals. The data were produced by immunoSEQ multiplex PCR, yet TCRdb's version contains in-frame clones alone and is incomplete. This sample has more than 400,000 clones, with approximately 94% found just once. Sequences were obtained from naive CD4+ T cells sorted from blood. Indicated subset: CD45RA+ positively selected. The receptor set was obtained from a woman in her 30s in good health.

V and J are TRBV5-4 and TRBJ1-2; D is possibly TRBD1 (6 bases). In germline, CDR1 is SGHNT, CDR2 YYREEE (reference sequence). The CDR3 runs 14 residues. With 2 bases removed from V and 5 bases from J, the gap between germline ends came to 13 bases. The CDR3 here is CASSLAGVGYGYTF. In DNA form, the CDR3 reads TGTGCCAGCAGCTTAGCAGGGGTGGGGTATGGCTACACCTTC.

This chain connects TRBV5-1 to TRBJ1-5, with 7 positions matching TRBD1. This CDR3 is built from 21 residues. CDR1 SGHRS and CDR2 YFSETQ come from the germline V gene. J lost 6 bases, V lost 3 bases, and 27 bases had no gene match. For the CDR3, the DNA is TGCGCCAGCAGCTCTCAAAAAAGGCGGCAGGGGGATAGTAAGACTTTTCAGCCCCAGCATTTT. It specifies CASSSQKRRQGDSKTFQPQHF. Full variable domain (remainder filled in from reference TRBV5-1 and TRBJ1-5): KAGVTQTPRYLIKTRGQQVTLSCSPISGHRSVSWYQQTPGQGLQFLFEYFSETQRNKGNFPGRFSGRQFSNSRSEMNVSTLELGDSALYLCASSSQKRRQGDSKTFQPQHFGDGTRLSIL.

The chain employs TRBV6-1 and TRBJ2-1, with 9 positions matching TRBD1. Unmatched junction bases numbered 11, after V lost 8 bases and J lost 15 bases. The CDR3 is 12 residues long. Germline loops: CDR1 MNHNS, CDR2 SASEGT. In DNA, the CDR3 is TGTGCCAGCGATGGACAGGGGAAGCTCCGGTTCTTC. It translates to CASDGQGKLRFF.

V is TRBV5-1 and J is TRBJ2-3; TRBD1 aligns across 7 bases. V lost 7 bases, J lost 3 bases, and 11 bases stayed unmatched. Germline values: CDR1 SGHRS, CDR2 YFSETQ. This CDR3 spans 15 amino acids. The CDR3 DNA is TGCGCCAGCGGGCCGGGACAGACATCAACAGATACGCAGTATTTT. Protein sequence: CASGPGQTSTDTQYF.

The chain uses TRBV10-3 and TRBJ1-4; 9 bases line up with TRBD1. This CDR3 comprises 14 residues. CDR1 ENHRY and CDR2 SYGVKD come from the germline V gene. Trimming at V came to 3 bases and at J to 7 bases, leaving 3 bases not matched to a gene. DNA for the CDR3: TGTGCCATCAGTGATGGACAGGGGAGTGAAAAACTGTTTTTT. Residues: CAISDGQGSEKLFF.